This TCR beta chain is from a study of response to subunit inactivated influenza vaccine. Each CDR3 protein gets one entry after TCRdb re-called the RT-PCR reads with MiXCR. In the table there are around 850,000 distinct CDR3 sequences, about 18% of which are singletons. V dropped 4 bases and J dropped 0 bases, with 16 bases sitting between them. The length of the CDR3 is 15 residues. CDR1 is DFQATT and CDR2 is SNEGSKA in the germline V gene (reference sequence). This clonotype occurred many times. The sequence came from a man in his forties or fifties who received an inactivated influenza vaccine. Sequenced here: PBMCs from blood, sampled 5 days after vaccination. This chain joins TRBV20-1 and TRBJ2-7; D is tentatively TRBD1 or TRBD2 (5 bases each). The CDR3 DNA sequence: TGCAGTGCTATCCCCCTGGGGGACGGCTCCTACGAGCAGTACTTC. Translating gives CSAIPLGDGSYEQYF.